Listed below are T cell receptor beta chains from one sample, sequenced in a study of blood T cell repertoires in COVID-19. The data were produced by immunoSEQ multiplex PCR, yet TCRdb's version contains in-frame clones alone and is incomplete. The table includes about 55,000 clones, 75% to 95% detected once. Specimen: peripheral blood. Source of these receptors: a man older than 75 with acute or convalescent COVID-19. Each CDR3 is given without its conserved first and last residue.

j_call: TRBJ2-7; v_call: TRBV7-8; cdr3_aa: ASSFATTGFSDYEQY
j_call: TRBJ1-4; v_call: TRBV19; cdr3_aa: ASRPPGQGFEKLF
j_call: TRBJ1-6; v_call: TRBV5-1; cdr3_aa: ASSPGGPEAVSPLH
j_call: TRBJ1-1; v_call: TRBV6-5; cdr3_aa: ASSYGGLNEAF
j_call: TRBJ1-2; v_call: TRBV3-1/TRBV3-2; cdr3_aa: ASLGGVMDGYT
j_call: TRBJ1-4; v_call: TRBV5-1; cdr3_aa: ASSLGGGREQLF
j_call: TRBJ1-1; v_call: TRBV11-3; cdr3_aa: ASSADRGTEAF
j_call: TRBJ2-5; v_call: TRBV5-4; cdr3_aa: ASSGRGGQETQY
j_call: TRBJ1-1; v_call: TRBV7-6; cdr3_aa: ASSLTGGGNTEAF
j_call: TRBJ1-6; v_call: TRBV21-1; cdr3_aa: ASSALPSVSPLH
j_call: TRBJ2-1; v_call: TRBV18; cdr3_aa: ASSPRSTRTSGPQF
j_call: TRBJ2-7; v_call: TRBV7-7; cdr3_aa: ASSPGTNTYEQY
j_call: TRBJ2-2; v_call: TRBV12-3/TRBV12-4; cdr3_aa: ASSPQVDGELF
j_call: TRBJ2-7; v_call: TRBV7-8; cdr3_aa: ASSSRRLAGGYEQY
j_call: TRBJ1-5; v_call: TRBV6-5; cdr3_aa: ASSYRQGGQPQH
j_call: TRBJ1-4; v_call: TRBV19; cdr3_aa: ASSIGPATAGRSEKLF
j_call: TRBJ1-1; v_call: TRBV19; cdr3_aa: ASSPRTGGTEAF
j_call: TRBJ1-4; v_call: TRBV3-1/TRBV3-2; cdr3_aa: ASSQVVSGGASDEKLF
j_call: TRBJ2-2; v_call: TRBV10-3; cdr3_aa: AISVVAGGPNTGELF
j_call: TRBJ2-1; v_call: TRBV7-9; cdr3_aa: ASSERGELTYNEQF
j_call: TRBJ2-3; v_call: TRBV11-2; cdr3_aa: ASTRTGTSTDTQY
j_call: TRBJ1-1; v_call: TRBV7-6; cdr3_aa: ASSLVDSMNTEAF
j_call: TRBJ2-2; v_call: TRBV9; cdr3_aa: ASSVAPAGGPSTGELF
j_call: TRBJ2-3; v_call: TRBV10-3; cdr3_aa: AIRSSGGRTDTQY
j_call: TRBJ1-2; v_call: TRBV28; cdr3_aa: ASGQGNYGYT
j_call: TRBJ1-2; v_call: TRBV10-3; cdr3_aa: AIGQPPDYGYT
j_call: TRBJ1-5; v_call: TRBV6-5; cdr3_aa: ASSSLGTGGDQPQH
j_call: TRBJ2-2; v_call: TRBV6-5; cdr3_aa: ASSYRQGDTGELF
j_call: TRBJ1-6; v_call: TRBV3-1/TRBV3-2; cdr3_aa: ASSQGEGLASPLH
j_call: TRBJ1-1; v_call: TRBV27; cdr3_aa: ASRRGGNTEAF
j_call: TRBJ2-7; v_call: TRBV2; cdr3_aa: ASSGAGTSYEQY
j_call: TRBJ1-2; v_call: TRBV2; cdr3_aa: ASSEVQGGNYGYT
j_call: TRBJ2-7; v_call: TRBV6-5; cdr3_aa: ASSSPKTGAYEQY
j_call: TRBJ1-1; v_call: TRBV19; cdr3_aa: ASSMGQGDTEAF
j_call: TRBJ1-2; v_call: TRBV19; cdr3_aa: ASSDRGGVDGYT
j_call: TRBJ2-2; v_call: TRBV5-6; cdr3_aa: ASRRTGSDTGELF
j_call: TRBJ1-2; v_call: TRBV4-2; cdr3_aa: ASSQDRGDYYGYT
j_call: TRBJ2-4; v_call: TRBV19; cdr3_aa: ASSSGARNIQY
j_call: TRBJ2-1; v_call: TRBV2; cdr3_aa: ASSLGLAGEGSREQF
j_call: TRBJ2-1; v_call: TRBV4-2; cdr3_aa: ASSQVFGTGGYNEQF
j_call: TRBJ2-2; v_call: TRBV6-4; cdr3_aa: ASSVGGLHTGELF
j_call: TRBJ2-7; v_call: TRBV3-1/TRBV3-2; cdr3_aa: ASSQGLLGQY
j_call: TRBJ1-2; v_call: TRBV6-5; cdr3_aa: ASSYAGASGYT
j_call: TRBJ2-2; v_call: TRBV5-8; cdr3_aa: ASSLVQGAIGELF
j_call: TRBJ2-2; v_call: TRBV7-9; cdr3_aa: ASSEPLLAGNTGELF
j_call: TRBJ2-5; v_call: TRBV6-5; cdr3_aa: ASSTQGRETQY
j_call: TRBJ1-3; v_call: TRBV3-1/TRBV3-2; cdr3_aa: ASSQAGPGGGNTIY